A single sample gave rise to the 10 T cell receptor beta chains below, sequenced in a study of blood T cells in healthy people across ages (dated by TCRdb to between 2014 and 2017). Library preparation used 5' RACE. The instrument given in TCRdb is Illumina HiSeq 2500. A second PCR of roughly 6 to 12 cycles was performed with a sample-barcoded 5' primer and a J-beta primer mix. Using fastp at Q25 and MiXCR, TCRdb reprocessed the public reads and kept productive beta chains. Identical CDR3 protein sequences are pooled into one entry, listed with their most common genes and DNA. This sample is represented by 1.5 million or so distinct CDR3 sequences; roughly 43% of them were singletons. The ten largest clones take up about 4% of the sample. Sequencing input: blood. The receptors were sampled from a young woman in good health.

This chain's CDR3 is CATSSARAVLSGHF. The CDR3 DNA follows: TGTGCCACCAGTTCGGCGAGGGCCGTGTTGAGTGGGCATTTT. The V and J genes are TRBV24-1 and TRBJ1-5; D call uncertain. The CDR3 covers 14 residues. The V end was cut by 6 bases, the J end by 15 bases, with 23 bases between. The V gene's germline CDR1 is KGHDR and CDR2 SFDVKD.

Of note for this clonotype: A read error may produce the germline difference seen at one junction end. This chain joins TRBV27 and TRBJ2-1, with TRBD1 matching over 10 bases. The CDR3 sequence is 14 residues long. From germline, CDR1 is MNHEY and CDR2 SMNVEV (reference sequence). CDR3: CASSVSDRGNEQFF. CDR3 nucleotides: TGTGCCAGCAGTGTATCGGACAGGGGGAATGAGCAGTTCTTC.

The rearrangement uses TRBV29-1 and TRBJ2-1; perhaps TRBD1 as D (6 bases). The J call is in doubt because the DNA end fits TRBJ2-7 better. CDR3 length equals 12 residues. The germline CDR1 and CDR2 sequences are SQVTM and ANQGSEA. CDR3 nucleotide sequence: TGCAGCGTGGGACATTCCTACAATGAGCAGTACTTC. Its translation is CSVGHSYNEQYF.

The rearrangement uses TRBV5-1 and TRBJ1-2; D unclear. This CDR3 contains 14 residues. V was clipped by 0 bases and J by 8 bases, with 14 bases between them. Per germline, CDR1 SGHRS and CDR2 YFSETQ. For the CDR3, the DNA is TGCGCCAGCAGCTTGGACGGTGGTGCTAGGGGCTACACCTTC. Translation gives CASSLDGGARGYTF.

This chain links TRBV18 with TRBJ2-2, with D uncertain. Germline loops: CDR1 KGHSH, CDR2 LQKENI. The CDR3 loop spans 14 amino acids. Trimming removed 4 bases at V and 1 base at J, with 7 bases between. The CDR3 loop is CASSLQLNTGELFF. The CDR3 bases are TGTGCCAGCTCACTCCAACTGAACACCGGGGAGCTGTTTTTT.

The chain combines TRBV4-1 with TRBJ1-2; 10 bases fit TRBD1. Per germline, CDR1 MGHRA and CDR2 YSYEKL. The CDR3 has 18 residues. Trimming at V came to 2 bases and at J to 8 bases, leaving 17 bases not matched to a gene. Written as DNA, the CDR3 is TGCGCCAGCAGCCAACCCCTGTGGGGACAGGGGAATAGGGAAGGCTACACCTTC. This translates into CASSQPLWGQGNREGYTF.

In this sample, this clonotype turned up a few times. The J gene is TRBJ1-4, the V gene TRBV7-8; 8 bases are shared with TRBD1. There are 20 residues in the CDR3. Germline-derived CDR1 and CDR2 are SGHVS and FQNEAQ. J gave up 5 bases and V 4 bases, and 21 bases lay outside the gene matches. The CDR3 DNA is TGTGCCAGCAGCTATCATCCCCGCCTGGACAGGGACTTCCCAAATGAAAAACTGTTTTTT. Protein sequence: CASSYHPRLDRDFPNEKLFF.

This sequence joins TRBV27 and TRBJ1-1, with 9 bases lining up with TRBD1. Germline V gene data show CDR1 as MNHEY and CDR2 as SMNVEV (reference sequence). There are 14 residues in the CDR3. V lost 5 bases to trimming and J lost 1 base; unmatched junction nucleotides: 2. The CDR3 loop reads CASSMTGGNTEAFF. CDR3 sequence (DNA): TGTGCCAGCAGTATGACAGGGGGGAACACTGAAGCTTTCTTT.

J is TRBJ2-1 and V is TRBV4-3; D not certain. Trimming pared 0 bases from V and 8 bases from J, leaving 17 bases between. CDR1 LGHNA and CDR2 YSLEER come from the germline V gene. This CDR3 has 16 residues. The CDR3 DNA reads as TGCGCCAGCAGCCAAGAAATATCTAGTGAGGCGGATGAGCAGTTCTTC. Protein: CASSQEISSEADEQFF.

The chain is built from TRBV28 and TRBJ2-1; 9 bases match TRBD1. The CDR3 is 15 residues long. Germline values: CDR1 MDHEN, CDR2 SYDVKM. With 5 bases clipped from V and 7 bases from J, the junction kept 9 bases outside the gene matches. CDR3 loop: CASSPLDRGGNEQFF. The CDR3 DNA follows: TGTGCCAGCAGTCCCTTGGACAGGGGTGGGAATGAGCAGTTCTTC.